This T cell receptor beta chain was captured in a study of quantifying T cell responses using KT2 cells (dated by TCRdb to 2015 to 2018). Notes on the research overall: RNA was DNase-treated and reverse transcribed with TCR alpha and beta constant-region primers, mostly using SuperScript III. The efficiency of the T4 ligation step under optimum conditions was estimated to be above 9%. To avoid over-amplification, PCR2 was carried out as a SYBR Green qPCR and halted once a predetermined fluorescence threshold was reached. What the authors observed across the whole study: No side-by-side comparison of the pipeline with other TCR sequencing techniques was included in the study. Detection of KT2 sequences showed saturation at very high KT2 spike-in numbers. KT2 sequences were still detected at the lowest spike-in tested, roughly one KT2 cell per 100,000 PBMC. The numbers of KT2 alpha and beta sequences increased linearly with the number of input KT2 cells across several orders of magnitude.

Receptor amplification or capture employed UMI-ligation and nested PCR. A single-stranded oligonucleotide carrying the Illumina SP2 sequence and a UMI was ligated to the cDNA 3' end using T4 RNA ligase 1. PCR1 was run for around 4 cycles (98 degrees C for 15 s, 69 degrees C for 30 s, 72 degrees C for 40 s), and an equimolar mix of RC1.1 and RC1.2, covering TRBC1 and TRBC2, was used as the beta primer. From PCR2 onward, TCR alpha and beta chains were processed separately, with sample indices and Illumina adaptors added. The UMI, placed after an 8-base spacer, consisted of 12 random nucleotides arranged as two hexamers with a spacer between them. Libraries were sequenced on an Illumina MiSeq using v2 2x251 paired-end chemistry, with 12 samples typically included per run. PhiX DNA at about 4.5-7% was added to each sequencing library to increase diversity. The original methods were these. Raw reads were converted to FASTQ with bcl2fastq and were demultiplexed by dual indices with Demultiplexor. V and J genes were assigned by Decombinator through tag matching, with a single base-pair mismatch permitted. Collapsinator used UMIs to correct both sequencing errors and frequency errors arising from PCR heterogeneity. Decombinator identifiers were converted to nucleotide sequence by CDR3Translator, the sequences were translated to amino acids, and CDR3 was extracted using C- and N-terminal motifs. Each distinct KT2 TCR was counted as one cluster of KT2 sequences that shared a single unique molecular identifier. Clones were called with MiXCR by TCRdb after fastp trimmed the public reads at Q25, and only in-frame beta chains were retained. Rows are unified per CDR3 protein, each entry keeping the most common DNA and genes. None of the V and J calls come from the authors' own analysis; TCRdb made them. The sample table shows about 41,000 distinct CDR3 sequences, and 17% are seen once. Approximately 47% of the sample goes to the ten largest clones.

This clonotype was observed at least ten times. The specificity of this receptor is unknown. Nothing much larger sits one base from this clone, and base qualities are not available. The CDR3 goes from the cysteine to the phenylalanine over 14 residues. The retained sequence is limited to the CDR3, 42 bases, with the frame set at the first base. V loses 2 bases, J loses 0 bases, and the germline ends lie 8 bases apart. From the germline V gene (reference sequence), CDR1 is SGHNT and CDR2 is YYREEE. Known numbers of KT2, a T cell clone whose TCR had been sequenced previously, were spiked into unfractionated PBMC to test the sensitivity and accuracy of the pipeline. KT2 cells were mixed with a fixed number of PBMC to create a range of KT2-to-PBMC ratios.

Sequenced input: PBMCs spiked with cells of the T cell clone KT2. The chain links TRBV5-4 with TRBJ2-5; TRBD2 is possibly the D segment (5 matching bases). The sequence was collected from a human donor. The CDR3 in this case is CASSLAADQETQYF. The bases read TGTGCCAGCAGCTTAGCGGCGGACCAAGAGACCCAGTACTTC.